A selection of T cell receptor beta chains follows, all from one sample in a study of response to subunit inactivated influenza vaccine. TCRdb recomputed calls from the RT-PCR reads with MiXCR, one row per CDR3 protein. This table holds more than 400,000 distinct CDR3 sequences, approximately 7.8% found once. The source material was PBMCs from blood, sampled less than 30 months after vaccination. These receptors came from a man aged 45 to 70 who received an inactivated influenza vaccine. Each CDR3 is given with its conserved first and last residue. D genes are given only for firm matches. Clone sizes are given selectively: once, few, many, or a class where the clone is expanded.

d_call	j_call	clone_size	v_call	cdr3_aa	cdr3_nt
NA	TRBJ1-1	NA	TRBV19	CASSLNQGAGAEAFF	TGTGCCAGTAGTCTCAATCAGGGTGCCGGAGCTGAAGCTTTCTTT
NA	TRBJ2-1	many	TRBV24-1	CATSRPVSDEQFF	TGTGCCACCAGTAGACCCGTCAGTGATGAGCAGTTCTTC
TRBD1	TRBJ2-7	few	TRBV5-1	CASRPRQGSYEQYF	TGCGCCAGCAGGCCTAGACAGGGGTCTTACGAGCAGTACTTC
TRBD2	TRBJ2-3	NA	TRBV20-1	CSARSLTSGRGTDTQYF	TGCAGTGCTAGATCCTTAACTAGCGGGAGGGGTACAGATACGCAGTATTTT
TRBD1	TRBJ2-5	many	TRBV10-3	CAISESTGTTMETQYF	TGTGCCATCAGTGAGTCGACAGGGACCACAATGGAGACCCAGTACTTC
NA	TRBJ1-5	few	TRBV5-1	CASSLGGFNQPQHF	TGCGCCAGCAGCTTGGGAGGGTTCAATCAGCCCCAGCATTTT
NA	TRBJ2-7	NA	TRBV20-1	CSARWRELNEQYF	TGCAGTGCTAGATGGCGGGAACTCAACGAGCAGTACTTC
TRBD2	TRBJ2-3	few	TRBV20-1	CSARQYTGTSGDEISTHTQYF	TGCAGTGCTAGACAATACACCGGGACTAGCGGGGACGAGATTAGTACACATACGCAGTATTTT
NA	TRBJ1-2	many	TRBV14	CASSQGFRRLFGYTF	TGTGCCAGCAGCCAAGGATTCCGGAGATTGTTTGGCTACACCTTC
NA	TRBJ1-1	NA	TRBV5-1	CASSFQGQTEAFF	TGCGCCAGCAGCTTCCAGGGTCAGACTGAAGCTTTCTTT
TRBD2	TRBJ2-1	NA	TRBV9	CASSVVGAGGPTNEQFF	TGTGCCAGCAGCGTAGTTGGAGCGGGAGGGCCGACGAATGAGCAGTTCTTC
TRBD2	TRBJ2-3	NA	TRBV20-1	CSASKLAGGPRTQYF	TGCAGTGCTAGTAAACTAGCGGGAGGGCCACGTACGCAGTATTTT
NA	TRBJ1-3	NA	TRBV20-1	CSARVEPPSSGNTIYF	TGCAGTGCTAGAGTCGAACCCCCGAGCTCTGGAAACACCATATATTTT
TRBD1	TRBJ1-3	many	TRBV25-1	CASSDTGGSNTIYF	TGTGCCAGCAGTGATACAGGGGGCTCGAACACCATATATTTT
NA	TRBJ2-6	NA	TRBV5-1	CASSLGAGSNVLTF	TGCGCCAGCAGCTTGGGCGCTGGCTCCAACGTCCTGACTTTC
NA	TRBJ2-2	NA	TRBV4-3	CASSQDNMVSGELFF	TGCGCCAGCAGCCAAGATAATATGGTTTCCGGGGAGCTGTTTTTT
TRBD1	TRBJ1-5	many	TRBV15	CATSRDKGANQPQHF	TGTGCCACCAGCAGAGATAAGGGGGCAAATCAGCCCCAGCATTTT
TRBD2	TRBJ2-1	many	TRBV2	CASSEPRDYPNSYNEQFF	TGTGCCAGCAGTGAACCCCGGGACTACCCCAACAGCTACAATGAGCAGTTCTTC
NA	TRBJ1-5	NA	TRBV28	CASSPRGPQVPQPQHF	TGTGCCAGCAGTCCTAGGGGCCCGCAAGTACCTCAGCCCCAGCATTTT
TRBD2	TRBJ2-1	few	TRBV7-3	CASSLRKRLAGETNNLYNEQFF	TGTGCCAGCAGTTTAAGAAAAAGACTAGCGGGAGAGACCAATAATCTTTACAATGAGCAGTTCTTC
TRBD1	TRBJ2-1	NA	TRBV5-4	CASSSGQGTDNEQFF	TGTGCCAGCAGCTCCGGACAGGGGACGGACAATGAGCAGTTCTTC
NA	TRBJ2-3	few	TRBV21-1	CASSNSRLASTIYSSTDTQYF	TGTGCCAGCAGCAATAGTAGACTAGCGTCGACCATCTACTCCAGCACAGATACGCAGTATTTT
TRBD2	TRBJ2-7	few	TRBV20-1	CSAPSGTYEQYF	TGCAGTGCTCCTAGCGGGACCTACGAGCAGTACTTC
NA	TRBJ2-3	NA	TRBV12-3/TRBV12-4	CASSYFPDSLKRDTQYF	TGTGCCAGCAGTTACTTTCCGGACAGTCTAAAGAGAGATACGCAGTATTTT
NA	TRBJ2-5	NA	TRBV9	CASSVGATRWETQYF	TGTGCCAGCAGCGTAGGAGCCACCAGATGGGAGACCCAGTACTTC
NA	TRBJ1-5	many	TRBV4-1	CASSQVGESQPQHF	TGCGCCAGCAGCCAAGTAGGCGAGAGTCAGCCCCAGCATTTT
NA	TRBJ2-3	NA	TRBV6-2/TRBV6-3	CASRVTISTDTQYF	TGTGCCAGCAGAGTTACCATATCCACAGATACGCAGTATTTT
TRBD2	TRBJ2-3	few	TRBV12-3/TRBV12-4	CASSSVRRLAGGRTDTQYF	TGTGCCAGCAGTTCCGTAAGACGACTAGCGGGGGGCCGAACAGATACGCAGTATTTT
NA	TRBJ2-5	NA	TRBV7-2	CASSSDAAQYF	TGTGCCAGCAGCTCAGATGCGGCCCAGTACTTC
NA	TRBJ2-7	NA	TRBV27	CASRKGREQYF	TGTGCCAGCAGGAAGGGAAGGGAGCAGTACTTC
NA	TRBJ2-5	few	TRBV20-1	CSASVTGKVETQYF	TGCAGTGCTAGCGTTACAGGGAAGGTAGAGACCCAGTACTTC
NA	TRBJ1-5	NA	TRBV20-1	CSARDFDGVRGQPQHF	TGCAGTGCTAGAGATTTCGACGGTGTAAGGGGTCAGCCCCAGCATTTT